The clone carrying this TCR beta chain turned up a few times. CDR1 MNHEY and CDR2 SVGAGI come from the germline V gene. The V and J ends lost 4 bases and 1 base, in that order; junction bases with no gene match: 5. This CDR3 is built from 15 residues. TCRdb re-analysed the 5' RACE reads in MiXCR, keeping a single row per CDR3 protein. The data hold 650,000 to 800,000 distinct CDR3 sequences, with less than 10% observed a single time. The record originates from a study of identical twins. This same sample was also taken into another study, of yellow fever vaccine responses in identical twins.

The specimen was PBMCs. The chain is built from TRBV6-5 and TRBJ2-7, with 9 bases aligning to TRBD1. This clonotype was sampled from a young woman in good health. CDR3 sequence (DNA): TGTGCCAGCAGTTGGGAGACAGGGGGATCCTACGAGCAGTACTTC. Translation gives CASSWETGGSYEQYF.